One and the same sample provided the 30 T cell receptor beta chains below, sequenced in a study of identical twins. TCRdb independently ran MiXCR on the 5' RACE reads; one entry per CDR3 protein. The sample lists about 240,000 distinct CDR3 sequences; roughly a tenth were seen once. The sequenced material came from memory T cells sorted from blood. Receptors originate from a man between 45 and 60 years old in good health.

V and J are TRBV7-2 and TRBJ2-5; 11 bases align to TRBD1. Trimming took 5 bases from V and 6 from J; bases not matched to a gene: 5. CDR1 is SGHTA, CDR2 FQGNSA, per germline. CDR3 length equals 14 residues. The CDR3 loop reads CASSPGQGAKTQYF. The CDR3 DNA reads TGTGCCAGCAGCCCTGGACAGGGGGCAAAGACCCAGTACTTC. Full variable domain (missing parts from reference TRBV7-2 and TRBJ2-5): GAGVSQSPSNKVTEKGKDVELRCDPISGHTALYWYRQSLGQGLEFLIYFQGNSAPDKSGLPSDRFSAERTGGSVSTLTIQRTQQEDSAVYLCASSPGQGAKTQYFGPGTRLLVL.

This clonotype has a count of ten or more. The chain has TRBV5-1 and TRBJ2-1, with 9 bases fitting TRBD1. This CDR3 comprises 16 residues. CDR1 and CDR2 (germline): SGHRS, YFSETQ. The V gene end was trimmed by 4 bases and the J gene end by 7 bases; junction bases not matched to a gene: 12. CDR3: CASSRMGSTGGNEQFF. The CDR3 coding sequence is TGCGCCAGCAGCCGCATGGGTTCGACAGGGGGAAATGAGCAGTTCTTC.

This clonotype was counted between two and nine times. The chain joins TRBV4-2 to TRBJ1-6, with TRBD1 matching 8 bases. The CDR3 consists of 14 residues. In germline, CDR1 is LGHNA, CDR2 YNFKEQ. V was pared by 1 base and J by 7 bases, with 0 bases of the junction left unmatched. The CDR3, as DNA: TGTGCCAGCAGCCAAGGGACAGGGAATTCACCCCTCCACTTT. Translated: CASSQGTGNSPLHF.

This clonotype was counted many times. The genes are TRBV4-2 and TRBJ2-5, with 10 bases aligning to TRBD2. This CDR3 spans 17 amino acids. Per germline, CDR1 LGHNA and CDR2 YNFKEQ. V lost 4 bases and J lost 2; bases outside the gene matches: 10. The chain's CDR3 is CASSPYHAAGGQETQYF. For the CDR3, the DNA is TGTGCCAGCAGCCCTTACCATGCAGCGGGAGGGCAAGAGACCCAGTACTTC.

This clonotype was observed at least ten times. V usage is TRBV7-3 and J usage is TRBJ2-3; no definite D call. The CDR3 extends over 14 amino acids. With 0 bases removed from V and 6 bases from J, the gap between germline ends came to 10 bases. Germline V CDR1 and CDR2: SGHTA, FQGTGA. CDR3 protein: CASSLTGEGDTQYF. The CDR3 region has the DNA TGTGCCAGCAGCTTAACTGGGGAAGGGGATACGCAGTATTTT.

To note about this clonotype: A much larger clone differs from this one at a single base, so this may be a read error. This chain links TRBV7-2 with TRBJ2-7, with unresolved D. Germline lookup yields CDR1 SGHTA and CDR2 FQGNSA. CDR3 length equals 14 residues. Trimming shortened V by 3 bases and J by 2 bases, and 11 bases separated the two germline ends. The CDR3 loop reads CASSFPPRTYEQYF. The CDR3 nucleotides read TGTGCCAGCAGCTTCCCCCCTCGAACCTACGAGCAGTACTTC.

V and J are TRBV20-1 and TRBJ1-4; D not certain. Trimming cost V 5 bases and J 0 bases, with 10 bases left between them. CDR3 size: 14 residues. Germline CDR1 is DFQATT and CDR2 is SNEGSKA (reference sequence). The CDR3: CSALQHPTNEKLFF. CDR3 in DNA: TGCAGTGCTCTGCAGCACCCAACTAATGAAAAACTGTTTTTT.

This clonotype has ten or more counts. The V and J genes are TRBV5-1 and TRBJ1-6, with a possible D match to TRBD1 (6 bases). V was pared by 2 bases and J by 7 bases, with 13 bases between. The CDR3 covers 15 residues. The germline CDR1 and CDR2 sequences are SGHRS and YFSETQ. The CDR3 DNA reads TGCGCCAGCAGCTTCACCCCAGACAGGAATTCACCCCTCCACTTT. Encoded protein: CASSFTPDRNSPLHF.

This clonotype has a handful of counts. V is TRBV6-2 or TRBV6-3 and J is TRBJ2-1, with D uncertain. The CDR3 is 13 amino acids. Trimming cost V 7 bases and J 12 bases, with 19 bases left between them. CDR1 and CDR2 (germline): MNHEY, SVGEGT. The CDR3 loop reads CASNPAAFSLQFF. CDR3 nucleotides: TGTGCCAGCAACCCCGCGGCCTTTAGTTTGCAGTTCTTC.

The chain recombines TRBV20-1 with TRBJ2-5, with a possible D match to TRBD1 (6 bases). Germline CDR1 is DFQATT and CDR2 is SNEGSKA (reference sequence). The CDR3 is 13 amino acids. V was pared by 3 bases and J by 5 bases, with 13 bases between. CDR3 nucleotide sequence: TGCAGTGCTAGTACTCAGGGGTGGGAGACCCAGTACTTC. This gives the protein CSASTQGWETQYF.

This clonotype was recorded many times. V gene TRBV12-3 or TRBV12-4 combines with J gene TRBJ1-5; D is uncertain. This CDR3 comprises 17 residues. The V end was cut by 6 bases, the J end by 3 bases, with 21 bases between. The CDR3 nucleotides read TGTGCCAGCAGGGCAGGAGTAGGGCAGGACTTCAATCAGCCCCAGCATTTT. Protein: CASRAGVGQDFNQPQHF.

V gene TRBV6-2 or TRBV6-3 combines with J gene TRBJ1-1; D call uncertain. Trimming took off 2 bases at V and 1 base at J, with 14 bases between the two ends. Germline V gives CDR1 MNHEY, CDR2 SVGEGT. The CDR3 runs 16 residues. In DNA form, the CDR3 reads TGTGCCAGCAGTTACATTGGGGTCAAAGGGAACACTGAAGCTTTCTTT. It yields the protein CASSYIGVKGNTEAFF.

In its sample, this clonotype was seen a few times. The CDR3 DNA is TGTGCCAGCAGTTCCGCTCCTCCAGATACGCAGTATTTT. Translating it yields CASSSAPPDTQYF. The chain joins TRBV6-5 to TRBJ2-3; D not resolved. The CDR3 length is 13 residues. Germline V gene data show CDR1 as MNHEY and CDR2 as SVGAGI. Trimming took off 4 bases at V and 4 bases at J, with 9 bases between the two ends.

This chain joins TRBV27 and TRBJ2-1; weak D call: TRBD2 (5 bases). The CDR3 contains 15 residues. V shed 7 bases and J shed 8 bases, with 21 bases lying between them. Germline V lookup: CDR1 MNHEY, CDR2 SMNVEV (reference sequence). For the CDR3, the DNA is TGTGCCAGCAACCTTGGGCTAGCTCGGTCGGATGAGCAGTTCTTC. Translating it yields CASNLGLARSDEQFF.

This clonotype was picked up many times. V gene TRBV4-3 combines with J gene TRBJ1-2; 8 nucleotides agree with TRBD1. The V gene's germline CDR1 is LGHNA and CDR2 YSLEER. The CDR3 loop spans 14 amino acids. Unmatched junction bases numbered 5, after V lost 4 bases and J lost 4 bases. The DNA of the CDR3 is TGCGCCAGCAGCCCGGACAGGGCGGCCTATGGCTACACCTTC. Translation: CASSPDRAAYGYTF.

The chain joins TRBV20-1 to TRBJ2-1, with TRBD2 identical over 8 bases. Germline CDR1 reads DFQATT; CDR2 reads SNEGSKA (reference sequence). The CDR3 is made up of 17 amino acids. The trim removed 6 bases at V and 3 bases at J, leaving 16 bases unmatched. The CDR3 reads CSAPTGGSGTIYNEQFF. The CDR3 nucleotides read TGCAGTGCCCCAACGGGAGGTAGCGGGACCATCTACAATGAGCAGTTCTTC.

This clonotype was seen ten or more times. The chain uses TRBV27 and TRBJ2-3; D uncertain. The V end lost 0 bases, the J end lost 1 base, and 8 bases lay between the germline ends. Germline loops: CDR1 MNHEY, CDR2 SMNVEV (reference sequence). The CDR3 length is 15 residues. CDR3 DNA sequence: TGTGCCAGCAGTTTATCTGTGGCGGGCACAGATACGCAGTATTTT. It translates to CASSLSVAGTDTQYF.

The CDR3 coding sequence is TGTGCCAGCGGATGGGACAGTTCAAGCCACGAGCAGTACTTC. Protein product: CASGWDSSSHEQYF. This chain uses TRBV18 with TRBJ2-7, with 7 bases aligning to TRBD1. Germline-derived CDR1 and CDR2 are KGHSH and LQKENI. V shed 8 bases and J 5 bases; nucleotides not matched to a gene: 12. This CDR3 spans 14 amino acids.

This clonotype was counted many times. The chain is built from TRBV5-1 and TRBJ1-5; 9 bases fit TRBD1. The V and J ends lost 4 bases and 6 bases, in that order; junction bases with no gene match: 8. The CDR3 consists of 15 residues. Germline CDR1 and CDR2: SGHRS and YFSETQ. The CDR3 loop is CASSPTGQGGQPQHF. CDR3 DNA: TGCGCCAGCAGCCCGACGGGACAGGGCGGTCAGCCCCAGCATTTT.

The chain is built from TRBV28 and TRBJ2-7; 14 nucleotides agree with TRBD2. Trimming removed 6 bases from V and 2 bases from J; junction bases left unmatched: 3. CDR1 and CDR2 from the germline V gene are MDHEN and SYDVKM. This CDR3 comprises 15 residues. In DNA, the CDR3 is TGTGCCAGCAGAAAGACTAGCGGGAGGGCCTACGAGCAGTACTTC. Amino acid sequence: CASRKTSGRAYEQYF.

This clonotype was counted many times. The chain links TRBV28 to TRBJ1-4; TRBD1 matches at 8 bases. Germline V gene sequence: CDR1 MDHEN, CDR2 SYDVKM. CDR3 length: 15 amino acids. The V segment lost 5 bases and the J segment 8 bases; nucleotides outside the gene matches: 10. The CDR3 reads CASSIPGQGLEKLFF. CDR3 DNA: TGTGCCAGCAGTATCCCAGGACAGGGCTTGGAAAAACTGTTTTTT.

This chain uses TRBV28 with TRBJ2-7, with 8 nucleotides matching TRBD1. Unmatched junction bases numbered 8, after V lost 4 bases and J lost 9 bases. CDR1 and CDR2 (germline): MDHEN, SYDVKM. The CDR3 spans 13 residues. The CDR3 coding sequence is TGTGCCAGCAGTTCGGACAGGGTAGCACTGCAGTACTTC. It codes for CASSSDRVALQYF.

This clonotype was detected only a few times. The rearrangement joins TRBV3-1 to TRBJ2-3, with a tentative D call TRBD2 (7 bases). This CDR3 comprises 15 residues. CDR1 and CDR2 from the germline V gene are LGHDT and YNNKEL (reference sequence). V lost 3 bases and J 6 bases, leaving 16 bases between the germline ends. The DNA of the CDR3 is TGTGCCAGCAGCCACAAGGGGGGAGGGGCGGATACGCAGTATTTT. Translating gives CASSHKGGGADTQYF.

This clonotype was seen just once. V gene TRBV5-4 combines with J gene TRBJ2-3, with D possibly matching TRBD2 (5 bases). The CDR3 is 16 amino acids. V lost 3 bases and J 0 bases, leaving 14 bases between the germline ends. Germline loops: CDR1 SGHNT, CDR2 YYREEE (reference sequence). CDR3 coding DNA: TGTGCCAGCAGCTCCCGAGGGTGCCTTAGCACAGATACGCAGTATTTT. Amino acids: CASSSRGCLSTDTQYF.

The table lists this clonotype with many counts. The V and J genes are TRBV10-2 and TRBJ1-2; maybe TRBD1 (6 bases). The CDR3 length is 14 residues. V was shortened by 6 bases and J by 6 bases, with 17 bases between the two germline ends. CDR1 and CDR2 (germline): WSHSY, SAAADI. CDR3 sequence reads: CASSALRQVDGYTF. The DNA for the CDR3 is TGCGCCAGCAGCGCTCTCCGACAGGTCGATGGCTACACCTTC.

In this sample, this clonotype turned up a few times. An end of the junction does not agree with germline; a read error may underlie this. The chain employs TRBV2 and TRBJ2-7; TRBD2 matches at 12 bases. The length of the CDR3 is 12 residues. Germline loops: CDR1 SNHLY, CDR2 FYNNEI. Written as DNA, the CDR3 is TGTGCCAGCAGTGAGTTGGCTAGCGGGAGGGCGTTC. Its translation is CASSELASGRAF.

The rearrangement uses TRBV10-3 and TRBJ2-5, with 8 nucleotides matching TRBD1. This CDR3 has 15 residues. V lost 4 bases and J lost 2; bases outside the gene matches: 6. Looked up from germline, CDR1 is ENHRY and CDR2 is SYGVKD. CDR3 sequence reads: CAISVRTGTQETQYF. As DNA, the CDR3 is TGTGCCATCAGTGTCCGGACAGGGACGCAAGAGACCCAGTACTTC.

This clonotype was seen many times. The chain links TRBV2 to TRBJ2-5; D is perhaps TRBD1 (6 bases). CDR3 size: 15 residues. CDR1 is SNHLY, CDR2 FYNNEI, per germline. With 2 bases removed from V and 2 bases from J, the gap between germline ends came to 12 bases. The CDR3 reads CASSELGTRQETQYF. CDR3 nucleotide sequence: TGTGCCAGCAGTGAATTGGGGACAAGGCAAGAGACCCAGTACTTC.

The CDR3 loop is CASSSRVDYEQYF. The CDR3 nucleotides read TGTGCCAGCAGCTCCAGGGTAGACTACGAGCAGTACTTC. The chain recombines TRBV11-1 with TRBJ2-7; D perhaps matches TRBD1 (5 bases). This CDR3 spans 13 amino acids. CDR1 SGHAT and CDR2 FQDESV come from the germline V gene (reference sequence). Trimming took 4 bases from V and 3 from J, leaving 10 bases between them.

This clonotype has at least ten counts. The chain combines TRBV29-1 with TRBJ2-1; D gene uncertain. Deletions cut 4 bases from V and 1 base from J, with 2 bases between. Germline loops: CDR1 SQVTM, CDR2 ANQGSEA. This CDR3 is 11 amino acids long. CDR3: CSVGSYNEQFF. The CDR3 region has the DNA TGCAGCGTTGGATCCTACAATGAGCAGTTCTTC.